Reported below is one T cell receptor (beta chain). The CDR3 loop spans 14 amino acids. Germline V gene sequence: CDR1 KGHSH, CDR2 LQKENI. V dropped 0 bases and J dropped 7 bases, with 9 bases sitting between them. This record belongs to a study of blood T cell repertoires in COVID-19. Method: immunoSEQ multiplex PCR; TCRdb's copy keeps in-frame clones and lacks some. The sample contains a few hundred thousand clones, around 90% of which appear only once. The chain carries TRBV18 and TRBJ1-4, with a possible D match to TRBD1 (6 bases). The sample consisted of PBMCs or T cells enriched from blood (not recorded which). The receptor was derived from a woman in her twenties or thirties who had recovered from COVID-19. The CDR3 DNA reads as TGTGCCAGCTCACCACCAGGGACAAGTGAAAAACTGTTTTTT. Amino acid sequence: CASSPPGTSEKLFF.